A selection of T cell receptor beta chains follows, all from one sample in a study of blood T cell repertoires in COVID-19. TCRdb's copy holds only in-frame clones and misses some; the assay was immunoSEQ multiplex PCR. Here the sample spans about 94,000 clones, about 86% being singletons. Sequencing used peripheral blood. All receptors derive from a woman aged 60-75 years in a cohort sampled during active or convalescent COVID-19. The CDR3 runs from the conserved cysteine through the conserved F or W.

V gene	J gene	CDR3 protein
TRBV19	TRBJ1-5	CASSIPRGGAAQPQHF
TRBV5-1	TRBJ2-3	CASSLRGLTGVDTQYF
TRBV30	TRBJ2-1	CAWRAVTGGSYNEQFF
TRBV3-1/TRBV3-2	TRBJ1-1	CASSRVGGVNTEAFF
TRBV24-1	TRBJ2-1	CATSDLTQGNEQFF
TRBV28	TRBJ2-5	CASSLFDLLQETQYF
TRBV18	TRBJ2-3	CASSRQGEAQYF
TRBV11-3	TRBJ2-5	CASSFGGGNQETQYF
TRBV12-3/TRBV12-4	TRBJ1-1	CASSPTGTWEAFF
TRBV19	TRBJ1-3	CASTRGGEGAGNTIYF
TRBV30	TRBJ2-7	CAWRQSGGSYDEQYF
TRBV6-5	TRBJ1-1	CASKGAGTEAFF
TRBV27	TRBJ1-1	CASSLRIGANTEAFF
TRBV7-3	TRBJ2-1	CASSYDRYNEQFF